The next 11 T cell receptor beta chains were all read from a single sample in a study of T-cell memory formation after mild COVID-19. TCRdb independently ran MiXCR on the 5' RACE reads; one entry per CDR3 protein. The profile shows about 470,000 distinct CDR3 sequences, 15% to 20% of them singletons. Sequenced material: PBMCs or a T cell subset sorted from them (not recorded which). The receptors were gathered from an adult woman who had mild COVID-19 (a few samples of this study predate the infection). Cell type and time point are not known.

This rearrangement joins TRBV15 to TRBJ2-1; D not resolved. CDR1 and CDR2 (germline): LNHNV, YYDKDF (reference sequence). The CDR3 covers 12 residues. V lost 0 bases to trimming and J lost 9 bases, with 6 bases between them. The CDR3 loop is CATSRELGEQFF. CDR3 nucleotides: TGTGCCACCAGCAGAGAGCTGGGTGAGCAGTTCTTC.

The V call is TRBV7-9, the J call TRBJ1-1; tentatively, D is TRBD1 (6 bases). V was trimmed by 5 bases and J by 6 bases, leaving 13 bases between them. The CDR3 extends over 13 amino acids. Germline loops: CDR1 SEHNR, CDR2 FQNEAQ (reference sequence). CDR3 nucleotide sequence: TGTGCCAGCAGCGCGACAGGTTCGGCTGAAGCTTTCTTT. This gives the protein CASSATGSAEAFF.

V and J are TRBV2 and TRBJ1-2; D unclear. There are 14 residues in the CDR3. V was trimmed by 4 bases and J by 1 base, leaving 10 bases between them. Germline V gene data show CDR1 as SNHLY and CDR2 as FYNNEI. The CDR3 spells CASSVQQDNYGYTF. CDR3 bases: TGTGCCAGCAGTGTACAGCAAGATAACTATGGCTACACCTTC. Looking up the rest from reference TRBV2 and TRBJ1-2 gives the full variable domain: EPEVTQTPSHQVTQMGQEVILRCVPISNHLYFYWYRQILGQKVEFLVSFYNNEISEKSEIFDDQFSVERPDGSNFTLKIRSTKLEDSAMYFCASSVQQDNYGYTFGSGTRLTVV.

There are a few counts of this clonotype. The chain joins TRBV5-1 to TRBJ2-1, with D possibly being TRBD2 (6 bases). V was clipped by 0 bases and J by 7 bases, with 14 bases between them. The CDR3 length is 15 residues. Germline V CDR1 and CDR2: SGHRS, YFSETQ. The CDR3 DNA reads TGCGCCAGCAGCTTGGACGGGACTGTCTTAAATGAGCAGTTCTTC. The encoded protein is CASSLDGTVLNEQFF.

The table lists this clonotype with many counts. This sequence joins TRBV24-1 and TRBJ2-1; 9 nucleotides align to TRBD2. Losses at the gene ends were 6 bases for V and 4 bases for J; bases not matched to a gene: 12. This CDR3 has 17 amino acids. In germline, CDR1 is KGHDR, CDR2 SFDVKD. The CDR3 spells CATSTLGVAGEYNEQFF. CDR3 nucleotide sequence: TGTGCCACCAGTACACTTGGTGTAGCGGGAGAATACAATGAGCAGTTCTTC.

Concerning this clonotype: One junction end disagrees with the germline gene, perhaps due to a read error. The V and J genes are TRBV30 and TRBJ2-1; D gene ambiguous. The CDR3 is 16 residues long. From germline, CDR1 is GTSNPN and CDR2 SVGIG (reference sequence). CDR3 coding DNA: TGTGCCCGGAGTTTGGTTCACAAGGTTGTCTACAATGAGCAGTTCTTC. Its translation: CARSLVHKVVYNEQFF.

The chain combines TRBV4-3 with TRBJ2-3, with a tentative D call TRBD2 (6 bases). CDR1 is LGHNA and CDR2 is YSLEER in the germline V gene. This CDR3 spans 15 amino acids. V shed 1 base and J shed 5 bases, with 13 bases lying between them. Here the CDR3 reads CASSQGAGSKDTQYF. The CDR3 nucleotides read TGCGCCAGCAGCCAAGGGGCGGGATCTAAAGATACGCAGTATTTT.

The chain is built from TRBV7-9 and TRBJ2-1, with D maybe TRBD2 (6 bases). The CDR3 sequence is 16 residues long. CDR1 and CDR2 (germline): SEHNR, FQNEAQ (reference sequence). Trimming shortened V by 5 bases and J by 1 base, and 15 bases separated the two germline ends. The CDR3 is CASSLTGTLSYNEQFF. The DNA for the CDR3 is TGTGCCAGCAGCCTAACGGGGACTCTTTCCTACAATGAGCAGTTCTTC.

V is TRBV12-3 or TRBV12-4 and J is TRBJ2-7, with 10 positions matching TRBD1. With V trimmed by 5 bases and J by 2 bases, 3 bases remained unmatched. The CDR3 is 14 amino acids. The CDR3 protein is CASSGQGGTYEQYF. In DNA form, the CDR3 reads TGTGCCAGCAGTGGACAGGGGGGAACCTACGAGCAGTACTTC.

This clonotype was recorded a few times. This chain links TRBV30 with TRBJ2-3; the D is unclear. The CDR3 covers 12 residues. V was clipped by 3 bases and J by 6 bases, with 10 bases between them. The germline gives CDR1 GTSNPN, CDR2 SVGIG (reference sequence). DNA for the CDR3: TGTGCCTGGAGCGGTCCGGTTGATACGCAGTATTTT. Translated, it gives CAWSGPVDTQYF. Based on the CDR3 plus reference TRBV30 and TRBJ2-3, the full variable domain is SQTIHQWPATLVQPVGSPLSLECTVEGTSNPNLYWYRQAAGRGLQLLFYSVGIGQISSEVPQNLSASRPQDRQFILSSKKLLLSDSGFYLCAWSGPVDTQYFGPGTRLTVL.

This clonotype was seen a handful of times. Relative to the germline gene, one junction end is altered; a read error may explain this. The gene calls are TRBV29-1 and TRBJ2-1, with D possibly matching TRBD1 (5 bases). The V gene's germline CDR1 is SQVTM and CDR2 ANQGSEA. CDR3 size: 10 residues. The CDR3 loop is CSVDRADENF. The CDR3, as DNA: TGCAGCGTTGACAGGGCCGACGAGAACTTC.